The present T cell receptor (beta chain) was sequenced within a study of graft-versus-host responses after intestinal transplantation. Background on the study: Uniformly, recipients were administered anti-thymocyte globulin induction with subsequent tacrolimus and steroids for roughly three years.

The researchers put approximately 200,000 CFSE-labeled responder cells into plates with approximately 200,000 irradiated, violet-dye-labeled stimulator cells. Sorting of proliferating CFSE-low CD3+CD4+ and CD3+CD8+ responders took place after the reaction. CDR3 size: 14 residues. V was pared by 5 bases and J by 1 base, with 11 bases between. CDR1 is MNHNS and CDR2 is SASEGT in the germline V gene. Overall study findings and caveats: Recipient bone marrow held GvH clones, some seen earlier in ileum or blood. Some patients had graft-donor T cell macrochimerism. In their allografts, the ratios of graft-versus-host to host-versus-graft T cell clones were high.

Only in-frame clones appear in the TCRdb table, and some are missing; sequencing was by immunoSEQ multiplex PCR. The data show 7,000 to 9,500 clones, about 30% seen once. This clone has ten or more counts. The chain employs TRBV6-1 and TRBJ1-1; a possible D gene is TRBD1 (5 bases). Sequenced here: alloreactive CD8+ T cells from a mixed lymphocyte reaction culture, sampled before transplantation. Subset noted: CFSE-low proliferating T cells sorted from roughly six-day pre-transplant mixed lymphocyte reaction (GvH or HvG direction). This TCR was sampled from a human patient who was an organ donor for intestinal transplantation. CDR3 DNA sequence: TGTGCCAGCAGTTTGGTGGGGCAGAACACTGAAGCTTTCTTT. Translation: CASSLVGQNTEAFF.